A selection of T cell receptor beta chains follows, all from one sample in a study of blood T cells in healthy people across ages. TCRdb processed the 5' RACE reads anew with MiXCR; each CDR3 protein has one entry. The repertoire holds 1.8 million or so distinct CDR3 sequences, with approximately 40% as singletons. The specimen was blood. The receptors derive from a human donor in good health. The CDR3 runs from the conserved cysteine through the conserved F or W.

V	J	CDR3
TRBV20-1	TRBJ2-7	CSARSKPGQGRYEQYF
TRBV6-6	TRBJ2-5	CASRSRSIGFETQYF
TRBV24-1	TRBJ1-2	CATRDPTGGGYTF
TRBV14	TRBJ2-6	CANSFRQGTSSGANVLTF
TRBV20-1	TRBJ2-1	CSARATGGLYNEQFF
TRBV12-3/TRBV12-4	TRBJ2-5	CASSLTLGVQETQYF
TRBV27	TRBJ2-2	CASGITGPNTGELFF
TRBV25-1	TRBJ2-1	CVVSAGASYNEQFF
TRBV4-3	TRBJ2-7	CASSQAGDSGYEQYF
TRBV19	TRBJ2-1	CASSYDRDLYNEQFF
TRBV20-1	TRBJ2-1	CSAWTSGGRSSYNEQFF
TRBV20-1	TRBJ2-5	CSARGQRGVESQETQYF
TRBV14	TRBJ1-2	CASSQVGADYGYTF
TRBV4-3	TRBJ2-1	CASSQHPGQLYNEQFF
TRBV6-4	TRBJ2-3	CASSDSSGHTDTQYF
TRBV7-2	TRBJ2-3	CASSPRLAGIPDTQYF
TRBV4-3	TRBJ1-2	CASSQEAKGRGGYTF
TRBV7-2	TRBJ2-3	CASSSPPAWDTQYF
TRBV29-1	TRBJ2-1	CSVEPGTHEQFF
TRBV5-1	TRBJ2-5	CASSLSIRGEGETQYF
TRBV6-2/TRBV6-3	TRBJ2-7	CASTTYDEQYF
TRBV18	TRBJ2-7	CASSPATGPNEQYF
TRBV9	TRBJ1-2	CASSAIGQGWGGYTF
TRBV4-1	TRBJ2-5	CASMGSTLIGDPRETQYF
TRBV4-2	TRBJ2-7	CASSQGQINDEQYF
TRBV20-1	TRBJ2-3	CSARDPGSSTDTQYF
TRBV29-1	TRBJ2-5	CSVESSRETQYF
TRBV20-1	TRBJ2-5	CSAGVAGVRETQYF
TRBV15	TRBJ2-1	CATSREGKQDKFF
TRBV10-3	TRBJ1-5	CAISAGRQGYNQPQHF
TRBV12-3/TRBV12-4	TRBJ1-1	CASRAGGTTGRGNTEAFF
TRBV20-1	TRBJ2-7	CSAAMTGYEQYF
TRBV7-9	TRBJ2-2	CASSWYGQSNTGELFF
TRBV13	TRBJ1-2	CASSSRLSTNYGYTF
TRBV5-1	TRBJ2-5	CASSLEGQGSIEQYF
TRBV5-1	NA	CASSPKRDRSETQYF
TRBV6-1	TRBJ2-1	CASSSAGTDNEQFF
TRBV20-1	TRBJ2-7	CSARDLKTSGGRYEQYF
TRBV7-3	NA	CASSLNGGASYEQYF
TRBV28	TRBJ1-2	CASRVGGQDYGYTF
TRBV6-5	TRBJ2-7	CASSYSSVGSYEQYF
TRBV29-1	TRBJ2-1	CSALDVTYEQFF
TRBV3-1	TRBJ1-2	CASSQDREVRGYGYTF
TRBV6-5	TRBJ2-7	CASRTIAGGSYEQYF
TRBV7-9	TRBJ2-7	CATGLSSYEQYF
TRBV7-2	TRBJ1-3	CASSPTDYSGNTIYF
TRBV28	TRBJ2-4	CASSFLTRGAKNIQYF
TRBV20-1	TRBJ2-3	CSARVGQGTDTQYF
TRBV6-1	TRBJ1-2	CASSRGAGNGYTF